The following is a T cell receptor (beta chain) sequence with its context. The antigen is undetermined. This sample is part of a study of T cell responses to AZD1222 COVID-19 vaccine. Notes on the study in general: It should be noted that donors were predominantly white British and more often female, and clonal diversity was possibly underestimated. Across the whole spike, CD4 TCRs peaked at regions 160-218 and 743-854. Close to half of all spike-specific TCRs reportedly target regions of the variants that are unmutated. It was only 6 or 7 AZD1222 recipients who were seropositive at baseline.

Measured with immunoSEQ multiplex PCR; TCRdb has only the in-frame clones, and not every one. Here the sample spans about 140,000 clones, about nine tenths being singletons. The germline gives CDR1 SGHNT, CDR2 YENEEA. This CDR3 has 15 residues. V was pared by 5 bases and J by 5 bases, with 5 bases of the junction left unmatched. The sequence was obtained from an adult in good health. The specimen comprised peripheral blood, sampled on day 0 of AZD1222 vaccination. The chain is built from TRBV11-3 and TRBJ2-1; 11 nucleotides agree with TRBD2. The CDR3 nucleotides read TGTGCCAGCAGCCAAGTAGCGGGAGGGGACAATGAGCAGTTCTTC. This encodes CASSQVAGGDNEQFF.